This TCR beta chain appears in the sequencing data of a study of CD8 T cells in Susac syndrome. In contrast to the negatively isolated CD8+ and CD4+ T cells, TEMRA cells were FACS-enriched. Trimming stripped 4 bases from V and 10 bases from J, with 20 bases between. The CDR3 runs 16 residues. Germline loops: CDR1 MGHRA, CDR2 YSYEKL. Random-hexamer reverse transcription was applied to roughly 0.5 to 1 ug RNA. By means of immunoSEQ multiplex PCR, TCR beta CDR3 spanning 54 Vbeta and 13 Jbeta underwent amplification. From the immunoSEQ multiplex PCR reads, TCRdb called clonotypes with MiXCR, one entry per CDR3 protein. The sample lists roughly 140,000 distinct CDR3 sequences; roughly 94% were seen once. This clonotype was observed a single time.

This sequence originates from a human donor with multiple sclerosis. The chain has TRBV4-1 and TRBJ1-6; D uncertain. Sequencing input: CD8+ T cells from PBMCs. CDR3 in amino acids: CASSPRKDLWGSPLHF. Written as DNA, the CDR3 is TGCGCCAGCAGCCCTCGGAAGGACCTCTGGGGATCACCCCTCCACTTT.